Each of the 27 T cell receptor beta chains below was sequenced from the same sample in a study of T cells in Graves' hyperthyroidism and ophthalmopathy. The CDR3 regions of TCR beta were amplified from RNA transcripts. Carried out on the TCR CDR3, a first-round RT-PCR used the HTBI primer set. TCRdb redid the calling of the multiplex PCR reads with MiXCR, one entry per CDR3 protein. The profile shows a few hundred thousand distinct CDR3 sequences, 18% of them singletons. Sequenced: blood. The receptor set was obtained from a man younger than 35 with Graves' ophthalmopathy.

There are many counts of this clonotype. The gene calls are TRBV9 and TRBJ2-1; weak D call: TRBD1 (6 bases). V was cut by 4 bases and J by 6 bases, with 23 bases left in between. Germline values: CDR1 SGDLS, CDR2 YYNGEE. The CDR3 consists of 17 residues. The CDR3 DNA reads TGTGCCAGCAGCCCCCGACAGGCCTTTATGTCCGGCAATGAGCAGTTCTTC. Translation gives CASSPRQAFMSGNEQFF.

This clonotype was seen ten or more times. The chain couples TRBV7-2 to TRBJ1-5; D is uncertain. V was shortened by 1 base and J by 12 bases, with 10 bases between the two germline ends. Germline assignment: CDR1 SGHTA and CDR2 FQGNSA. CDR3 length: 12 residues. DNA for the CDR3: TGTGCCAGCAGCTTAGGGTGGCCTGACCAGCATTTT. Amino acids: CASSLGWPDQHF.

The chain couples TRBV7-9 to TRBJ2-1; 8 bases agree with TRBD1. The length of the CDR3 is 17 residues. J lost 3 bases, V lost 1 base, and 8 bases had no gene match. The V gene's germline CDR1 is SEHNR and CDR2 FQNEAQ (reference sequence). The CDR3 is CASSLGRGQGVYNEQFF. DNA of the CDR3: TGTGCCAGCAGCTTAGGTCGAGGACAGGGTGTCTACAATGAGCAGTTCTTC.

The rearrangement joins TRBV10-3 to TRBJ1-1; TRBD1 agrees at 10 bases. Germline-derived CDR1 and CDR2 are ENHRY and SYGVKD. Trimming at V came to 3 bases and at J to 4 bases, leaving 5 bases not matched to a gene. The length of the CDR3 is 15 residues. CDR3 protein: CAISDLGTGVTEAFF. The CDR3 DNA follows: TGTGCCATCAGTGACCTCGGGACAGGGGTCACTGAAGCTTTCTTT.

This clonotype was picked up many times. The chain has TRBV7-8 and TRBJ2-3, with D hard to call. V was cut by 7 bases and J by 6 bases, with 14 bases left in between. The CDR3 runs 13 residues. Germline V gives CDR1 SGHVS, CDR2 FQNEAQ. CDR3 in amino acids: CASTSGPLDTQYF. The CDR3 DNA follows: TGTGCCAGCACCTCTGGGCCCCTGGATACGCAGTATTTT.

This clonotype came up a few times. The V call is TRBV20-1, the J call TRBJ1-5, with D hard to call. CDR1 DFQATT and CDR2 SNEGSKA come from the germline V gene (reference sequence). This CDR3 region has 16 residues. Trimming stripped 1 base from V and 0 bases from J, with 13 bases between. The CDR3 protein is CSARVSRRNSNQPQHF. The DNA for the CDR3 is TGCAGTGCTAGAGTGTCACGAAGGAATAGCAATCAGCCCCAGCATTTT.

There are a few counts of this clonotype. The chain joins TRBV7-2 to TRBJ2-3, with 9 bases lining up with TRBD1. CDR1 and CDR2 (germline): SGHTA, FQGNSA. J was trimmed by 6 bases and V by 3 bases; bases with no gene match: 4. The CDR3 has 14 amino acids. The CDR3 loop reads CASSLTGGVDTQYF. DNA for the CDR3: TGTGCCAGCAGCTTGACAGGGGGGGTCGATACGCAGTATTTT.

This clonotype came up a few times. CDR3 coding DNA: TGTGCCAGCAGTTTGGGGGGAAACATTCAGTACTTC. It is translated as CASSLGGNIQYF. This chain uses TRBV6-9 with TRBJ2-4, with D perhaps TRBD2 (6 bases). The length of the CDR3 is 12 residues. Trimming removed 4 bases at V and 6 bases at J, with 7 bases between. The germline V gene encodes CDR1 MNHGY and CDR2 SVAAGI.

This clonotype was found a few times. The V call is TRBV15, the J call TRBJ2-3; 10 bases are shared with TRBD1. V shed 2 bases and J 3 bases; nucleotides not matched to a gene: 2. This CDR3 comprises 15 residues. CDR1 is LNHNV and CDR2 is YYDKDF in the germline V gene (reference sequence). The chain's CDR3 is CATSRRDRGTDTQYF. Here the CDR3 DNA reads TGTGCCACCAGCAGAAGGGACAGGGGAACAGATACGCAGTATTTT.

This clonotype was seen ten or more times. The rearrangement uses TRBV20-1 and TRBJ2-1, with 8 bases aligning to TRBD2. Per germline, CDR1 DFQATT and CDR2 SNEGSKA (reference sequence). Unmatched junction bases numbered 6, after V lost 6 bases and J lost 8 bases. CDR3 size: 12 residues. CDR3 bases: TGCAGTGCCAAGCGGGGGCAGGATGAGCAGTTCTTC. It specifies CSAKRGQDEQFF.

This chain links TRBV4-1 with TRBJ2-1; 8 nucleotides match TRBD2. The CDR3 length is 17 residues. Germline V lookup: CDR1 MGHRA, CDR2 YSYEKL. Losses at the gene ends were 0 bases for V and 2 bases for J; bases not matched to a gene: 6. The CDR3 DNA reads TGCGCCAGCAGCCAAGATCGATTCGGGGGGGCCTACAATGAGCAGTTCTTC. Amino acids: CASSQDRFGGAYNEQFF.

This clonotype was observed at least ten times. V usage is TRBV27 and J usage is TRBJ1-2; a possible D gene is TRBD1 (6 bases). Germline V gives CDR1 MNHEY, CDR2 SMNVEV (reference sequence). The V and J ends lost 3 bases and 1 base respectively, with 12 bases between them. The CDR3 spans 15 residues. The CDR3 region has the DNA TGTGCCAGCAGTTTCGGGGGGCGGCTTAACTATGGCTACACCTTC. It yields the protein CASSFGGRLNYGYTF.

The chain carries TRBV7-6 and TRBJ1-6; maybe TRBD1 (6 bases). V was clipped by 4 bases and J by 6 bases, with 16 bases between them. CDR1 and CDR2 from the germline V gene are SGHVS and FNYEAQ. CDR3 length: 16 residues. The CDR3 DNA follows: TGTGCCAGCAGCTCCGCCGGGCCAGGGGTTAATTCACCCCTCCACTTT. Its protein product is CASSSAGPGVNSPLHF.

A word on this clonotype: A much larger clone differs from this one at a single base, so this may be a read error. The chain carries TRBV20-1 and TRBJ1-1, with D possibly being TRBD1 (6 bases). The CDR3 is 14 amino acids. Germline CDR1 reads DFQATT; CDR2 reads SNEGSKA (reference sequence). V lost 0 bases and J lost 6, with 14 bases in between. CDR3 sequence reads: CSARDGGGSAEAFF. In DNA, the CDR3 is TGCAGTGCTAGAGATGGAGGGGGGAGCGCTGAAGCTTTCTTT.

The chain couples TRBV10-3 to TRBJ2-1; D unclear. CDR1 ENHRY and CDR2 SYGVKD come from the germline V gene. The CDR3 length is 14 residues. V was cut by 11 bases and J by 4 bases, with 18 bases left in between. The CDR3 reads CASGGQDPYNEQFF. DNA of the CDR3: TGTGCCTCGGGTGGGCAGGACCCTTACAATGAGCAGTTCTTC.

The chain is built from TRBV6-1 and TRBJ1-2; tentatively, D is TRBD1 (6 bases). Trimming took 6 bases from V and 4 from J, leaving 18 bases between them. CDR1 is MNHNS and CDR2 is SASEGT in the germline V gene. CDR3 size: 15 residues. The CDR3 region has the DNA TGTGCCAGCAGACAGGACTCCACAGGGACCTATGGCTACACCTTC. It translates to CASRQDSTGTYGYTF.

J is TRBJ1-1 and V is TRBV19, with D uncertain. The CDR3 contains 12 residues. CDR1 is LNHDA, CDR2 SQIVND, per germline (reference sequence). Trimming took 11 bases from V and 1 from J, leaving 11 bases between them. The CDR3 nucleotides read TGTGCCGGCGGGCCTGGGAACACTGAAGCTTTCTTT. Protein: CAGGPGNTEAFF.

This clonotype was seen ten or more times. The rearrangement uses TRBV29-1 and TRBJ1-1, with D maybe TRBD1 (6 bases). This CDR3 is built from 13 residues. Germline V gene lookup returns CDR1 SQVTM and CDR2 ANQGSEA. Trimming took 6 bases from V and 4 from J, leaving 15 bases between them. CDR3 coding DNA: TGCAGCGTCAGGGGCGGAGTAAGCACTGAAGCTTTCTTT. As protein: CSVRGGVSTEAFF.

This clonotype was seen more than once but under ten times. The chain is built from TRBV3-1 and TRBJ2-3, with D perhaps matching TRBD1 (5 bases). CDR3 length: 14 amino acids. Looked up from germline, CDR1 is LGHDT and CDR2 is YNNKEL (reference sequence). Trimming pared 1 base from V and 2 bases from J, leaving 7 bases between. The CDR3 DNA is TGTGCCAGCAGCCAAGGACAGCTCACAGATACGCAGTATTTT. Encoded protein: CASSQGQLTDTQYF.

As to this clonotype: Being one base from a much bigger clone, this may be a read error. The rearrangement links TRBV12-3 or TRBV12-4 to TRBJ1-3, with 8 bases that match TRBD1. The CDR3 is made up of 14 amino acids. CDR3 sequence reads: CASSSAGTGNAIYF. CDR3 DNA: TGTGCCAGCAGTTCAGCAGGGACAGGAAACGCCATATATTTT.

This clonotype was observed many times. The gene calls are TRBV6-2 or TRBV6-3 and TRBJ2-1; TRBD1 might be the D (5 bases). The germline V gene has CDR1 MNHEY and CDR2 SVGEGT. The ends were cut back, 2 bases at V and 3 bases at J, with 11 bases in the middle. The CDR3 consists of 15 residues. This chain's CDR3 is CASSYRGSFYNEQFF. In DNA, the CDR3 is TGTGCCAGCAGTTACAGGGGCTCTTTCTACAATGAGCAGTTCTTC.

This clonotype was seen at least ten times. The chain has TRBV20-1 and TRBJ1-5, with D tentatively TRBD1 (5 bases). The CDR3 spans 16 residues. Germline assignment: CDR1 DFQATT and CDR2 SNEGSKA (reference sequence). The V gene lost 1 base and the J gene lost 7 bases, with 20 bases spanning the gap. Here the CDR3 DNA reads TGCAGTGCTAGAGCCACCCTTTGGGACTCCTGGCAGCCCCAGCATTTT. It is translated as CSARATLWDSWQPQHF.

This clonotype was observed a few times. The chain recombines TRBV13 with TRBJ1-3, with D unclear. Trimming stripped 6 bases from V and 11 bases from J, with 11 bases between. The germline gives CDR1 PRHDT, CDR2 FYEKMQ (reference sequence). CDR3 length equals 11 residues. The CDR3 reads CASSNSEAIYF. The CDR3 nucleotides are TGTGCCAGCAGTAACAGCGAGGCCATATATTTT.

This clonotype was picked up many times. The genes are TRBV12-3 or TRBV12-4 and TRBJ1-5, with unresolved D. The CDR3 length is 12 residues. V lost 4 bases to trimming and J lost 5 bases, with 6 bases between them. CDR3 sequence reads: CASSSPDQPQHF. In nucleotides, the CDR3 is TGTGCCAGCAGTTCTCCGGATCAGCCCCAGCATTTT.

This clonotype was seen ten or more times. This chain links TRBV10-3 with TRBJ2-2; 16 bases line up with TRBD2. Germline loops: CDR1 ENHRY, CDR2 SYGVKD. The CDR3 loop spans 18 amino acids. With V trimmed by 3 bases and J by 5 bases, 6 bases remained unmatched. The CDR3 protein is CAISDGTSGGAGTGELFF. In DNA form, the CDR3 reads TGTGCCATCAGTGACGGGACTAGCGGGGGGGCCGGTACCGGGGAGCTGTTTTTT.

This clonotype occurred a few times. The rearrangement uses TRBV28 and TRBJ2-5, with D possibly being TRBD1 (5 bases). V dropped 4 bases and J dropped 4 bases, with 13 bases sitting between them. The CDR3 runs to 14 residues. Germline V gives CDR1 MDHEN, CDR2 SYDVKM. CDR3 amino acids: CASSSPGIGETQYF. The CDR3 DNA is TGTGCCAGCAGTTCCCCAGGGATCGGAGAGACCCAGTACTTC.

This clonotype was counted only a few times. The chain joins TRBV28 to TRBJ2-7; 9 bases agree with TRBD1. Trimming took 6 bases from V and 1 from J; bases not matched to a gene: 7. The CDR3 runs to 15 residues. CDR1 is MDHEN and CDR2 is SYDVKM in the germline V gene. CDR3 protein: CASRNTGTGSYEQYF. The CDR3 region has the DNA TGTGCCAGCAGGAATACCGGGACAGGGTCCTACGAGCAGTACTTC.